This TCR beta chain was obtained from a study of blood T cell repertoires in COVID-19. Produced via immunoSEQ multiplex PCR; TCRdb's table is partial and in-frame only. Of more than 300,000 clones in the sample, around 86% were seen once. This sequence originates from a woman aged 45-65 years with COVID-19, enrolled during active disease. The material sequenced was peripheral blood.

In DNA, the CDR3 is TGCAGCGTTCGGTCGGCCGGGGAGCTGTTTTTT. This gives the protein CSVRSAGELFF. This rearrangement joins TRBV29-1 to TRBJ2-2; the D is unclear. Between the trimmed V and J ends, which lost 5 bases and 6 bases, there was a span of 7 bases. The germline V gene has CDR1 SQVTM and CDR2 ANQGSEA. The CDR3 totals 11 residues.